One and the same sample provided the 21 T cell receptor beta chains below, sequenced in a study of blood T cell repertoires in COVID-19. Profiling relied on immunoSEQ multiplex PCR, and the TCRdb table lists in-frame clones only, not all of them. In the table there are over 200,000 clones, 81% of which are singletons. The sample consisted of PBMCs or T cells enriched from blood (not recorded which). The receptors were gathered from a woman in her forties or fifties with acute COVID-19.

The rearrangement links TRBV2 to TRBJ2-1, with TRBD1 matching over 7 bases. V trimming: 10 bases; J trimming: 8 bases; junction bases outside the gene matches: 8. Germline loops: CDR1 SNHLY, CDR2 FYNNEI. The CDR3 is 12 amino acids. The chain's CDR3 is CAITGTADEQFF. The CDR3 DNA is TGTGCCATTACCGGGACAGCGGATGAGCAGTTCTTC.

The chain carries TRBV5-4 and TRBJ2-1, with a tentative D call TRBD2 (5 bases). Germline values: CDR1 SGHNT, CDR2 YYREEE (reference sequence). Trimming took 0 bases from V and 7 from J, leaving 11 bases between them. CDR3 length equals 14 residues. The DNA for the CDR3 is TGTGCCAGCAGCTTGGTGGGAGAGGTGAATGAGCAGTTCTTC. It translates to CASSLVGEVNEQFF.

V is TRBV5-6 and J is TRBJ2-3, with TRBD2 identical over 7 bases. V trimming: 5 bases; J trimming: 1 base; junction bases outside the gene matches: 4. The CDR3 extends over 14 amino acids. Germline-derived CDR1 and CDR2 are SGHDT and YYEEEE. CDR3 protein: CASSRSGGTDTQYF. CDR3 nucleotide sequence: TGTGCCAGCAGTCGCAGCGGGGGCACAGATACGCAGTATTTT.

The chain links TRBV6-6 to TRBJ1-4; D not resolved. Trimming pared 2 bases from V and 8 bases from J, leaving 15 bases between. Germline V gene lookup returns CDR1 MNHNY and CDR2 SVGAGI (reference sequence). The CDR3 sequence is 15 residues long. The chain's CDR3 is CASSYRGGEDEKLFF. CDR3 sequence (DNA): TGTGCCAGCAGTTACCGAGGAGGCGAGGACGAAAAACTGTTTTTT.

The chain recombines TRBV18 with TRBJ1-4; D not certain. This CDR3 region has 13 residues. Germline loops: CDR1 KGHSH, CDR2 LQKENI. The V end was cut by 5 bases, the J end by 5 bases, with 9 bases between. The CDR3 nucleotides are TGTGCCAGCTCAAGAACAGTGAATGAAAAACTGTTTTTT. It translates to CASSRTVNEKLFF.

The chain recombines TRBV18 with TRBJ1-1; D may be TRBD1 (6 bases). This CDR3 region has 14 residues. V lost 1 base, J lost 4 bases, and 10 bases lay in between. CDR1 is KGHSH and CDR2 is LQKENI in the germline V gene. The chain's CDR3 is CASSPQETGTEAFF. CDR3 coding DNA: TGTGCCAGCTCACCACAGGAGACAGGCACTGAAGCTTTCTTT.

The rearrangement uses TRBV15 and TRBJ1-3; 7 bases fit TRBD1. Germline CDR1 and CDR2: LNHNV and YYDKDF (reference sequence). The CDR3 is made up of 14 amino acids. The J segment lost 2 bases and the V segment lost 2 bases, leaving 0 bases of the junction unmatched. Written as DNA, the CDR3 is TGTGCCACCAGCAGACAGGGGGCTGGAAACACCATATATTTT. This translates into CATSRQGAGNTIYF.

This chain uses TRBV5-4 with TRBJ2-3; TRBD2 aligns across 9 bases. The germline gives CDR1 SGHNT, CDR2 YYREEE (reference sequence). After removal of 4 bases from V and 1 base from J, the junction contained 4 bases not matched to a gene. The length of the CDR3 is 15 residues. In nucleotides, the CDR3 is TGTGCCAGCAGCCGCGGGGGGGCGGGCACAGATACGCAGTATTTT. Translation: CASSRGGAGTDTQYF.

The V and J genes are TRBV6-2 or TRBV6-3 and TRBJ1-4; D ambiguous. The CDR3 runs 18 residues. V was clipped by 2 bases and J by 0 bases, with 16 bases between them. CDR1 MNHEY and CDR2 SVGEGT come from the germline V gene. Here the CDR3 DNA reads TGTGCCAGCAGTTACCAGACCCGACCAACTACAACTAATGAAAAACTGTTTTTT. Encoded protein: CASSYQTRPTTTNEKLFF.

The chain has TRBV27 and TRBJ1-5; possible D gene TRBD1, 6 bases. Trimming pared 4 bases from V and 5 bases from J, leaving 12 bases between. The CDR3 has 14 residues. The germline CDR1 and CDR2 sequences are MNHEY and SMNVEV (reference sequence). The CDR3 loop is CASSSTGNYQPQHF. The DNA for the CDR3 is TGTGCCAGCAGTTCGACAGGTAATTATCAGCCCCAGCATTTT.

The V call is TRBV7-2, the J call TRBJ2-3; 7 bases agree with TRBD2. CDR3 length: 14 amino acids. Germline V lookup: CDR1 SGHTA, CDR2 FQGNSA. The trim removed 5 bases at V and 3 bases at J, leaving 5 bases unmatched. For the CDR3, the DNA is TGTGCCAGCAGCCCTGGGACTATGACAGATACGCAGTATTTT. It specifies CASSPGTMTDTQYF.

This clone was seen only a few times. The CDR3 region has the DNA TGCGCCAGCAGCCTCGGGACAGCCAATTCACCCCTCCACTTT. This sequence encodes CASSLGTANSPLHF. The chain is built from TRBV5-1 and TRBJ1-6, with 7 bases fitting TRBD1. V shed 4 bases and J 7 bases; nucleotides not matched to a gene: 5. The CDR3 runs to 14 residues. Germline lookup yields CDR1 SGHRS and CDR2 YFSETQ.

About this clone: Other DNA sequences in the sample encode the same CDR3. J is TRBJ1-1 and V is TRBV5-1; D gene uncertain. V was pared by 0 bases and J by 5 bases, with 11 bases between. Germline CDR1 SGHRS, CDR2 YFSETQ. This CDR3 is built from 14 residues. This chain's CDR3 is CASSLALSGTEAFF. Written as DNA, the CDR3 is TGCGCCAGCAGCTTGGCTCTTTCGGGAACTGAAGCTTTCTTT.

The chain carries TRBV19 and TRBJ1-1, with D perhaps matching TRBD1 (6 bases). The CDR3 spans 14 residues. V was clipped by 5 bases and J by 5 bases, with 15 bases between them. Germline V lookup: CDR1 LNHDA, CDR2 SQIVND (reference sequence). CDR3 DNA sequence: TGTGCCAGTAGTCCTAATACAGGGACGACTGAAGCTTTCTTT. Translation: CASSPNTGTTEAFF.

The rearrangement uses TRBV25-1 and TRBJ2-6; TRBD1 aligns across 9 bases. The germline V gene encodes CDR1 MGHDK and CDR2 SYGVNS. The CDR3 has 16 residues. Trimming removed 9 bases from V and 1 base from J; junction bases left unmatched: 7. In DNA form, the CDR3 reads TGTGCCAGGCCCCGGGACAGGGTTTCTGGGGCCAACGTCCTGACTTTC. Encoded protein: CARPRDRVSGANVLTF.

This chain connects TRBV27 to TRBJ2-6, with a tentative D call TRBD1 (5 bases). The CDR3 length is 16 residues. Germline V gives CDR1 MNHEY, CDR2 SMNVEV (reference sequence). The V end was cut by 8 bases, the J end by 1 base, with 15 bases between. CDR3: CASGPRTLSGANVLTF. The CDR3 nucleotides read TGTGCCAGCGGCCCGAGGACACTTTCTGGGGCCAACGTCCTGACTTTC.

This clone showed up just once. This chain connects TRBV29-1 to TRBJ2-1, with 8 bases fitting TRBD1. From germline, CDR1 is SQVTM and CDR2 ANQGSEA. The CDR3 totals 14 residues. V gave up 5 bases and J gave up 9 bases; unmatched junction bases: 12. The CDR3: CSVSDRGSGSEQFF. In DNA, the CDR3 is TGCAGCGTTAGCGACAGGGGAAGTGGGAGTGAGCAGTTCTTC.

This clone was recorded a few times. The rearrangement links TRBV19 to TRBJ1-2; D is unclear. The germline V gene has CDR1 LNHDA and CDR2 SQIVND (reference sequence). Trimming took 5 bases from V and 5 from J, leaving 6 bases between them. The CDR3 is 11 residues long. CDR3 loop: CASSGGYGYTF. The DNA of the CDR3 is TGTGCCAGTAGTGGCGGATATGGCTACACCTTC.

This clone was detected once. J is TRBJ2-2 and V is TRBV4-1; tentative D call: TRBD2 (5 bases). The CDR3 spans 16 residues. CDR1 is MGHRA, CDR2 YSYEKL, per germline. V shed 0 bases and J shed 2 bases, with 10 bases lying between them. CDR3 loop: CASSQEVGRNTGELFF. The CDR3 DNA is TGCGCCAGCAGCCAAGAGGTAGGGAGAAACACCGGGGAGCTGTTTTTT.

This chain connects TRBV9 to TRBJ2-5, with 7 bases matching TRBD1. The germline CDR1 and CDR2 sequences are SGDLS and YYNGEE. The CDR3 sequence is 14 residues long. V shed 6 bases, J shed 1 base, and the junction held 6 bases outside the gene matches. CDR3 residues: CASNLGGSQETQYF. DNA for the CDR3: TGTGCCAGCAACCTAGGGGGCAGCCAAGAGACCCAGTACTTC.

The chain employs TRBV29-1 and TRBJ1-1, with a tentative D call TRBD1 (5 bases). This CDR3 has 14 residues. V lost 5 bases to trimming and J lost 1 base, with 14 bases between them. CDR1 is SQVTM and CDR2 is ANQGSEA in the germline V gene. CDR3 amino acids: CSVLFGGRNTEAFF. CDR3 nucleotide sequence: TGCAGCGTTCTCTTCGGGGGGAGGAACACTGAAGCTTTCTTT.